This is a list of T cell receptor beta chains from one sample in a study of T cells in Graves' hyperthyroidism and ophthalmopathy. MiXCR, run by TCRdb on the multiplex PCR reads, gives a single entry per CDR3 protein. The table records roughly 200,000 distinct CDR3 sequences, 15% to 20% of them present only once. Sample: blood. The origin of the receptors is a man aged 40-50 years with Graves' hyperthyroidism. CDR3s include the opening cysteine and the closing phenylalanine or tryptophan. The D gene is left open where the match is weak. The size field is filled for only some rows; it gives once, few, many or a size class.

clone_size j_call v_call d_call cdr3_nt cdr3_aa
NA TRBJ1-1 TRBV3-1 NA TGTGCCAGCAGCCTTCGATCTGAAGCTTTCTTT CASSLRSEAFF
few TRBJ1-1 TRBV4-1 NA TGCGCCAGCAGCCGTGATAGGGTAGCTTTCTTT CASSRDRVAFF
few TRBJ1-2 TRBV30 NA TGTGCCTGGAGTGCCCGACGACAGGTGGTCTATGGCTACACCTTC CAWSARRQVVYGYTF
many TRBJ2-5 TRBV14 NA TGTGCCAGCAGCCAAGCCGTAGAGACCCAGTACTTC CASSQAVETQYF
once TRBJ1-2 TRBV4-3 TRBD1 TGCGCCAGCAGCCAAGTGAGGACAGGGTATGGCTACACCTTC CASSQVRTGYGYTF
NA TRBJ2-2 TRBV5-1 NA TGCGCCAGCATAATAGGGCCCAACACCGGGGAGCTGTTTTTT CASIIGPNTGELFF
few TRBJ2-1 TRBV20-1 NA TGCAGTGCTGAGGCGGCGGACAATGAGCAGTTCTTC CSAEAADNEQFF
many TRBJ1-5 TRBV18 NA TGTGCCAGCAGTCCCTCGGGGGGTAGCAATCAGCCCCAGCATTTT CASSPSGGSNQPQHF
once TRBJ2-3 TRBV20-1 TRBD1 TGCAGTGCCCAGGGCACAGGGGATAGCACAGATACGCAGTATTTT CSAQGTGDSTDTQYF
NA TRBJ2-5 TRBV7-3 TRBD2 TGTGCCAGCAGCCGACTAGCGGGGTTCCAAGAGACCCAGTACTTC CASSRLAGFQETQYF
many TRBJ1-4 TRBV7-9 NA TGTGCCAGCAGCTTAAGCAGGGCGGCTAATGAAAAACTGTTTTTT CASSLSRAANEKLFF
NA TRBJ2-2 TRBV6-2/TRBV6-3 NA TGTGCCAGCAGTTACAAAAGGGCCTGGGAGCTGTTTTTT CASSYKRAWELFF
NA TRBJ1-1 TRBV5-1 NA TGCGCCAGCACCGCAACAGGCTTGAACACTGAAGCTTTCTTT CASTATGLNTEAFF
many TRBJ2-7 TRBV5-1 TRBD1 TGCGCCAGCAGCGCCAACCCGGGACAGGGATTTCCCTACGAGCAGTACTTC CASSANPGQGFPYEQYF
few TRBJ1-5 TRBV24-1 NA TGTGCCACCAGTGATACTACGAGGGACAATTTGGGCAATCAGCCCCAGCATTTT CATSDTTRDNLGNQPQHF
many TRBJ1-5 TRBV30 NA TGTGCCTGGAGTCGGGGGGTCGATAGCAATCAGCCCCAGCATTTT CAWSRGVDSNQPQHF
many TRBJ2-1 TRBV5-1 TRBD1 TGCGCCAGCAGCTGGGACAGCAATGAGCAGTTCTTC CASSWDSNEQFF
few TRBJ1-5 TRBV15 NA TGTGCCACCAGCAGGGGGGCCGGGATCGGCCAGCCCCAGCATTTT CATSRGAGIGQPQHF
NA TRBJ2-1 TRBV27 NA TGTGCCAGCAGCCCCCAGCAGGGAAGGATTGAGCAGTTCTTC CASSPQQGRIEQFF
many TRBJ2-7 TRBV28 TRBD1 TGTGCCAGCAGTTCAGTCCGGGACAGGGGTACCTACGAGCAGTACTTC CASSSVRDRGTYEQYF
many TRBJ1-2 TRBV30 NA TGTGCCTGGCGGGGGACTGCGCCGGGGGGCGGCTACACCTTC CAWRGTAPGGGYTF
NA TRBJ2-2 TRBV6-2/TRBV6-3 NA TGTGCCAGCAGTCATTTCAGAGGCAGCATCGGAGGCGGGGAGCTGTTTTTT CASSHFRGSIGGGELFF
many TRBJ2-3 TRBV30 TRBD2 TGTGCCTGGAGATGGGGGGGGGACACAGATACGCAGTATTTT CAWRWGGDTDTQYF
few TRBJ1-1 TRBV19 NA TGTGCCAGTAGTATCGGGCGTAAAGCTTTCTTT CASSIGRKAFF
NA TRBJ2-5 TRBV7-7 TRBD2 TGTGCTGGCAGCTTAGAGGCGACAGGGTGGTTAACTAGCGGGGGTGCGGAGACCCAGTACTTC CAGSLEATGWLTSGGAETQYF
many TRBJ2-3 TRBV28 NA TGTGCCAGCAGTACGTTCGGAGGGGCCGGGGTGTATACGCAGTATTTT CASSTFGGAGVYTQYF
NA TRBJ1-2 TRBV7-9 NA TGTGCCAGCAGCTTAGCGATGACGGAGAGGGACTATGGCTACACCTTC CASSLAMTERDYGYTF
many TRBJ2-2 TRBV3-1 NA TGTGCCAGCAGCCAAAGAGGAGGGGTAACCGGGGAGCTGTTTTTT CASSQRGGVTGELFF
NA TRBJ1-5 TRBV27 TRBD1 TGTGCCAGCAGGGATGGGACAGGAAGCAATCAGCCCCAGCATTTT CASRDGTGSNQPQHF
many TRBJ2-5 TRBV3-1 NA TGTGCCAGCAGTCCTAACCTCGGACTCGGAGAGACCCAGTACTTC CASSPNLGLGETQYF
NA TRBJ1-1 TRBV20-1 NA TGCAGTGCTAGATGGGCAGGTGAAGCTTTCTTT CSARWAGEAFF
NA TRBJ2-7 TRBV4-3 TRBD1 TGCGCCAGCAGCCAAGAAATTGGACAGGTACACTCCTACGAGCAGTACTTC CASSQEIGQVHSYEQYF
NA TRBJ2-1 TRBV6-2/TRBV6-3 NA TGTGCCAGCAGTTATCGGTTGAATGAGCAGTTCTTC CASSYRLNEQFF
many TRBJ2-3 TRBV20-1 NA TGCAGTGCTAGAAAACCCTCCGGGATCCTAAGCACAGATACGCAGTATTTT CSARKPSGILSTDTQYF
many TRBJ1-1 TRBV5-1 NA TGCGCCAGCAGCTTGGAGCCAGGGGAGAACACTGAAGCTTTCTTT CASSLEPGENTEAFF
NA TRBJ2-5 TRBV30 NA TGTGCCTGGGAGGGGATCCGCGATCCGGGGACCCAGTACTTC CAWEGIRDPGTQYF
many TRBJ2-3 TRBV20-1 NA TGCAGTGCTAGAGCAAGTAGCGCAGATACGCAGTATTTT CSARASSADTQYF
NA TRBJ2-5 TRBV11-1 TRBD1 TGTGCCAGCAGCCCCGACAGGGTTCTGGAGACCCAGTACTTC CASSPDRVLETQYF
NA TRBJ1-1 TRBV5-6 NA TGTGCCAGCAGAGATGCAACGAGGGACACTGAAGCTTTCTTT CASRDATRDTEAFF
NA TRBJ2-6 TRBV27 NA TGTGCCAGCAGTTCAAATACAGGGAAGCCTGGGGCCAACGTCCTGACTTTC CASSSNTGKPGANVLTF
few TRBJ1-3 TRBV3-1 NA TGTGCCAGCAGCGGGGACCGGGCCTCTGGAAACACCATATATTTT CASSGDRASGNTIYF
few TRBJ2-5 TRBV9 TRBD1 TGTGCCAGCAGCCCCGGGACAGTTTTCCAAGAGACCCAGTACTTC CASSPGTVFQETQYF
NA TRBJ2-1 TRBV27 NA TGTGCCAGCAGTTTATCTCTAGGAAACAATGAGCAGTTCTTC CASSLSLGNNEQFF
NA TRBJ2-2 TRBV7-9 NA TGTGCCAGCAGCTTAGCATACGGCGGGGAGCTGTTTTTT CASSLAYGGELFF
many TRBJ2-1 TRBV15 NA TGTGCCACCAGCAGAGCTGGCAGGGAGGTTCATGAGCAGTTCTTC CATSRAGREVHEQFF
many TRBJ2-2 TRBV7-2 TRBD2 TGTGCCAGCAGCCAACTAGCGGGCCCTCTGGGGGAGCTGTTTTTT CASSQLAGPLGELFF
NA TRBJ1-2 TRBV7-8 NA TGTGCCAGCAGCCCAACGCTTGGGACACTCTATGGCTACACCTTC CASSPTLGTLYGYTF
many TRBJ2-7 TRBV12-3/TRBV12-4 NA TGTGCCAGCAGCCAAGACGGTGGACCCTACGAGCAGTACTTC CASSQDGGPYEQYF
NA TRBJ2-2 TRBV28 NA TGTGCCAGCAGTTTTGGGGTAGGACAGGAGCTGTTTTTT CASSFGVGQELFF
many TRBJ1-1 TRBV5-1 NA TGCGCCAGCAGCTTGGCCAGCACCCGAGGCACTGAAGCTTTCTTT CASSLASTRGTEAFF
NA TRBJ2-3 TRBV13 TRBD2 TGTGCCAGCAGCCAGAGCGGGGGGTTCACAGATACGCAGTATTTT CASSQSGGFTDTQYF